The 14 T cell receptor beta chains below all came from one sample that was sequenced in a study of T cell repertoires in cytomegalovirus infection (dated by TCRdb to 2018 to 2020). According to the study, the label for this sample's treatment or condition signals: in vitro stimulation with specific CMV peptide epitopes to enrich CMV-specific T cells. No antigen has been identified for these receptors. Sequencing took place on an Illumina HiSeq 1500. TCRdb applied fastp at Q25 and MiXCR to the public reads, then kept only in-frame beta chains. A single entry per CDR3 protein holds the most common genes and DNA from its merged rows. The sample table contains fewer than 650,000 distinct CDR3 sequences; only one count was recorded for just under 40% of them. The ten top clones hold 48% of the sample. This specimen was cultured PBMCs, taken from culture after CMV antigen stimulation. The origin of the receptors is a human donor in good health (CMV status not recorded). Some clones in this sample may be carry-over from other donors' samples.

The chain joins TRBV4-3 to TRBJ2-1; D is unresolved. The CDR3 spans 14 residues. The V and J ends lost 9 bases and 2 bases respectively, with 14 bases between them. The germline V gene has CDR1 LGHNA and CDR2 YSLEER. CDR3 residues: CARTLGIAYNEQFF. In DNA form, the CDR3 reads TGCGCCAGAACTCTGGGGATAGCCTACAATGAGCAGTTCTTC.

This clonotype was seen a handful of times. This chain links TRBV20-1 with TRBJ2-1, with 7 bases that match TRBD2. The V gene's germline CDR1 is DFQATT and CDR2 SNEGSKA (reference sequence). There are 16 residues in the CDR3. With 3 bases clipped from V and 0 bases from J, the junction kept 8 bases outside the gene matches. CDR3 region: CSARGGSGNSYNEQFF. CDR3 sequence (DNA): TGCAGTGCTAGGGGGGGGTCGGGGAACTCCTACAATGAGCAGTTCTTC.

This clonotype was seen a few times. V and J are TRBV6-5 and TRBJ1-5; no reliable D call. CDR1 is MNHEY, CDR2 SVGAGI, per germline. The CDR3 runs 14 residues. Deletions cut 6 bases from V and 3 bases from J, with 12 bases between. The CDR3 loop reads CASSTGGINQPQHF. CDR3 nucleotide sequence: TGTGCCAGCAGCACGGGCGGAATCAATCAGCCCCAGCATTTT.

This chain links TRBV6-2 or TRBV6-3 with TRBJ2-3; 10 bases are shared with TRBD1. The CDR3 contains 17 residues. V shed 6 bases, J shed 3 bases, and the junction held 12 bases outside the gene matches. Germline assignment: CDR1 MNHEY and CDR2 SVGEGT. The CDR3 sequence: CASRDRGRGSGTDTQYF. CDR3 nucleotides: TGTGCCAGCAGAGACAGGGGGCGAGGATCTGGAACAGATACGCAGTATTTT.

The CDR3 sequence: CASSYGTGDEQYF. CDR3 bases: TGTGCCAGCAGCTACGGGACAGGAGACGAGCAGTACTTC. V usage is TRBV12-3 or TRBV12-4 and J usage is TRBJ2-7, with 8 positions matching TRBD1. V was clipped by 6 bases and J by 5 bases; unmatched bases: 6. This CDR3 is built from 13 residues.

In this sample, this clonotype turned up many times. The genes are TRBV6-6 and TRBJ2-5; 7 nucleotides match TRBD2. Germline-derived CDR1 and CDR2 are MNHNY and SVGAGI (reference sequence). The CDR3 is 13 amino acids. V trimming: 2 bases; J trimming: 5 bases; junction bases outside the gene matches: 2. The DNA for the CDR3 is TGTGCCAGCAGTTACAGGGGAGGGGAGACCCAGTACTTC. It codes for CASSYRGGETQYF.

The chain couples TRBV4-3 to TRBJ2-3; maybe TRBD1 (6 bases). Germline V gene sequence: CDR1 LGHNA, CDR2 YSLEER. CDR3 length: 13 residues. V lost 4 bases, J lost 6 bases, and 11 bases lay in between. CDR3 amino acids: CASSPFRGDTQYF. CDR3 DNA: TGCGCCAGCAGCCCTTTTAGGGGGGATACGCAGTATTTT.

This clonotype was recorded at least ten times. In DNA form, the CDR3 reads TGCGCCAGCACCGGGACAGGGGGCTCGTACGAGCAGTACTTC. Its translation is CASTGTGGSYEQYF. The chain carries TRBV5-1 and TRBJ2-7, with 12 bases that match TRBD1. CDR1 and CDR2 (germline): SGHRS, YFSETQ. J was trimmed by 4 bases and V by 6 bases; bases with no gene match: 5. The CDR3 contains 14 residues.

A single count supports this clonotype. The chain joins TRBV20-1 to TRBJ2-3, with D hard to call. Trimming cost V 2 bases and J 2 bases, with 11 bases left between them. CDR1 is DFQATT and CDR2 is SNEGSKA in the germline V gene (reference sequence). The CDR3 length is 14 residues. CDR3 nucleotide sequence: TGCAGTGCTAGAAATAAAGGGCTCACAGATACGCAGTATTTT. Translating it yields CSARNKGLTDTQYF.

This chain's CDR3 is CASSERLAGDYNEQFF. DNA of the CDR3: TGTGCCAGCAGTGAAAGGCTAGCGGGGGACTACAATGAGCAGTTCTTC. This rearrangement joins TRBV2 to TRBJ2-1, with 10 positions matching TRBD2. Germline V gives CDR1 SNHLY, CDR2 FYNNEI. The CDR3 has 16 residues. Trimming took 2 bases from V and 3 from J; bases not matched to a gene: 4. Looking up the rest from reference TRBV2 and TRBJ2-1 gives the full variable domain: EPEVTQTPSHQVTQMGQEVILRCVPISNHLYFYWYRQILGQKVEFLVSFYNNEISEKSEIFDDQFSVERPDGSNFTLKIRSTKLEDSAMYFCASSERLAGDYNEQFFGPGTRLTVL.

Ten or more counts support this clonotype. This chain joins TRBV7-2 and TRBJ1-1; D remains unclear. The CDR3 is 12 amino acids. Trimming shortened V by 0 bases and J by 11 bases, and 10 bases separated the two germline ends. Germline CDR1 is SGHTA and CDR2 is FQGNSA. The CDR3 loop reads CASSLATVGAFF. CDR3 sequence (DNA): TGTGCCAGCAGCTTAGCCACAGTGGGGGCTTTCTTT.

The V call is TRBV7-6, the J call TRBJ2-3; TRBD2 agrees at 10 bases. CDR1 is SGHVS, CDR2 FNYEAQ, per germline. The CDR3 is 17 residues long. V lost 5 bases, J lost 0 bases, and 8 bases stayed unmatched. The CDR3 loop reads CASSPPTSGWSTDTQYF. The CDR3, as DNA: TGTGCCAGCAGCCCACCGACTAGCGGGTGGAGCACAGATACGCAGTATTTT. The entire variable domain, with the rest obtained from reference TRBV7-6 and TRBJ2-3, is as follows: GAGVSQSPRYKVTKRGQDVALRCDPISGHVSLYWYRQALGQGPEFLTYFNYEAQQDKSGLPNDRFSAERPEGSISTLTIQRTEQRDSAMYRCASSPPTSGWSTDTQYFGPGTRLTVL.

The sample holds a few counts of this clonotype. The V and J genes are TRBV7-2 and TRBJ1-3, with 8 nucleotides matching TRBD1. The length of the CDR3 is 19 residues. With V trimmed by 0 bases and J by 1 base, 11 bases remained unmatched. Looked up from germline, CDR1 is SGHTA and CDR2 is FQGNSA. CDR3: CASSLAGRGLFLSGNTIYF. The CDR3 coding sequence is TGTGCCAGCAGCTTAGCAGGCAGGGGGCTTTTTCTTTCTGGAAACACCATATATTTT.

This clonotype was counted once. In DNA form, the CDR3 reads TGTGCCAGCACCAGAGAGGAAAATGAAAAACTGTTTTTT. It yields the protein CASTREENEKLFF. The chain carries TRBV12-3 or TRBV12-4 and TRBJ1-4; D is undetermined. CDR3 length: 13 residues. Trimming removed 7 bases at V and 5 bases at J, with 11 bases between.